Listed below are T cell receptor beta chains from one sample, sequenced in a study of cytomegalovirus exposure and HLA in healthy donors. TCRdb's copy holds only in-frame clones and misses some; the assay was immunoSEQ multiplex PCR. The profile shows 150,000 to 200,000 clones, more than 80% of them singletons. The sequencing sample was made of PBMCs. These receptors all stem from a man aged 18 to 30 in good health and CMV-seronegative. CDR3s include the opening cysteine and the closing phenylalanine or tryptophan. Fields, in order: clone size, D gene, J gene, V gene, CDR3 DNA, CDR3 protein. D genes are given only for firm matches. Part of the rows lack a size; the others show once, few, many or a class for expanded clones.

NA | NA | TRBJ1-5 | TRBV2 | TGTGCCAGCAGTGACGCTGCAGCGAGGGGCAATCAGCCCCAGCATTTT | CASSDAAARGNQPQHF
NA | TRBD2 | TRBJ2-1 | TRBV6-5 | TGTGCCAGCAGCCTTAGGACTAGCGCTTACAATGAGCAGTTCTTC | CASSLRTSAYNEQFF
NA | TRBD1 | TRBJ1-6 | TRBV7-8 | TGTGCCAGCAGCTTGAGGGTTGACAGGGGGGGTTCACCCCTCCACTTT | CASSLRVDRGGSPLHF
NA | NA | TRBJ2-5 | TRBV19 | TGTGCCAGTAGTATTAAGGCAGGGTGGCGAGAGACCCAGTACTTC | CASSIKAGWRETQYF
NA | NA | TRBJ1-1 | TRBV19 | TGTGCCAGTCTCGACAGTCCGGACACTGAAGCTTTCTTT | CASLDSPDTEAFF
NA | NA | TRBJ2-7 | TRBV10-3 | TGTGCCATCAGAGGAGGGACCTCCTACGAGCAGTACTTC | CAIRGGTSYEQYF
NA | TRBD1 | TRBJ2-5 | TRBV7-9 | TGTGCCAGCAGCCCATCCGGGACAGACTTACAAGAGACCCAGTACTTC | CASSPSGTDLQETQYF
NA | NA | TRBJ1-2 | TRBV7-2 | TGTGCCAGCAGTTCCGACAGGTCGGGTGGCTACACCTTC | CASSSDRSGGYTF
few | NA | TRBJ2-7 | TRBV5-1 | TGCGCCAGCAGCTTGGGGCCGGGACTTACCTACGAGCAGTACTTC | CASSLGPGLTYEQYF
NA | NA | TRBJ1-3 | TRBV5-1 | TGCGCCAGCAGCTTAGGCAGGGCACGGTTTGGAAACACCATATATTTT | CASSLGRARFGNTIYF
NA | TRBD2 | TRBJ2-7 | TRBV15 | TGTGCCACCAGCACGGGAGGAGAAGCCTACGAGCAGTACTTC | CATSTGGEAYEQYF
NA | TRBD2 | TRBJ2-2 | TRBV9 | TGTGCCAGCAGCACCCTAGCGGGGGTGGGCGGGGAGCTGTTTTTT | CASSTLAGVGGELFF
NA | TRBD1 | TRBJ1-2 | TRBV11-2 | TGTGCCAGCAGCCCGGACAGGGCTATGTATGGCTACACCTTC | CASSPDRAMYGYTF
few | TRBD1 | TRBJ2-2 | TRBV30 | TGTGCCTGGAGTAGGGCAGGGGGCCTCGACACCGGGGAGCTGTTTTTT | CAWSRAGGLDTGELFF
NA | TRBD1 | TRBJ1-6 | TRBV4-1 | TGCGCCAGCAGCCTTCAGGGGGACACCAATTCACCCCTCCACTTT | CASSLQGDTNSPLHF
NA | NA | TRBJ1-3 | TRBV5-1 | TGCGCCAGCAGCTTGGGGACCTTGGGACAAGCCTCTGGAAACACCATATATTTT | CASSLGTLGQASGNTIYF
NA | TRBD1 | TRBJ2-5 | TRBV4-3 | TGCGCCAGCAGCTCCGGGACAGGGGGTGTTGAGACCCAGTACTTC | CASSSGTGGVETQYF
NA | TRBD2 | TRBJ2-3 | TRBV29-1 | TGCAGCGTTGAAGGCGGGAGCGATACAGATACGCAGTATTTT | CSVEGGSDTDTQYF
NA | TRBD1 | TRBJ2-3 | TRBV4-3 | TGCGCCAGCAGCCAAGAAAGACAGGGGGCAATAACAGATACGCAGTATTTT | CASSQERQGAITDTQYF
NA | NA | TRBJ2-1 | TRBV27 | TGTGCCAGCAGTTTATCGCCCAGCGGTTCTTACAATGAGCAGTTCTTC | CASSLSPSGSYNEQFF
NA | TRBD2 | TRBJ2-5 | TRBV7-2 | TGTGCCAGCAACTCGGGGGGGCTGGAGACCCAGTACTTC | CASNSGGLETQYF
NA | TRBD1 | TRBJ1-1 | TRBV6-5 | TGTGCCAGCAGTCAGACAGGGGGAAGGGAAGCTTTCTTT | CASSQTGGREAFF
NA | NA | TRBJ1-2 | TRBV19 | TGTGCCAGTAGTTCGGCCGGACTCCCGCCGGGCTACACCTTC | CASSSAGLPPGYTF
NA | NA | TRBJ1-3 | TRBV7-2 | TGTGCCAGCAGCTTATTATTAATTAGGGGTTCTGGAAACACCATATATTTT | CASSLLLIRGSGNTIYF
NA | TRBD2 | TRBJ2-7 | TRBV7-9 | TGTGCCAGCAGCTCCCCATACGGGACTAGATCCTACGAGCAGTACTTC | CASSSPYGTRSYEQYF
NA | NA | TRBJ2-1 | TRBV21-1 | TGTGCCAGCAGAATTTCCACCGGGACAGAGAGCTCCTACAATGAGCAGTTCTTC | CASRISTGTESSYNEQFF
once | NA | TRBJ1-3 | TRBV2 | TGTGCCAGCAGTAGGGAGAACCTTCCCACTGGAAACACCATATATTTT | CASSRENLPTGNTIYF
NA | TRBD1 | TRBJ2-3 | TRBV4-1 | TGCGCCAGCAGCCCGGGACAGGGTACAGATACGCAGTATTTT | CASSPGQGTDTQYF
few | TRBD1 | TRBJ2-3 | TRBV7-2 | TGTGCCAGCAGCCTCACAGGCTGGGACAGGGCTCCGGATACGCAGTATTTT | CASSLTGWDRAPDTQYF
few | TRBD1 | TRBJ1-1 | TRBV6-5 | TGTGCCAGCAGAAACGGACAGGGACAAGCTTTCTTT | CASRNGQGQAFF
NA | TRBD1 | TRBJ2-7 | TRBV10-3 | TGTGCCACCCGGGACAGCGGCTACGAGCAGTACTTC | CATRDSGYEQYF
NA | NA | TRBJ2-3 | TRBV5-1 | TGCGCCAGCAGCTTGGGGCCACACAACACAGATACGCAGTATTTT | CASSLGPHNTDTQYF